This T cell receptor (beta chain) came from a study of identical twins (dated by TCRdb to 2016 to 2017). For context, the study as a whole: To test whether fetal clonotypes persist, the study used deep sequencing on TCR alpha and beta repertoires from monozygotic twins, unrelated adults of various ages, and cord blood. Replicate twin experiments were performed at different times using different library preparation protocols to rule out contamination.

Only healthy Caucasian donors were included. The CDR3 sequence holds 16 residues, the cysteine and phenylalanine included. This entry keeps only the CDR3 DNA: 48 bases, framed from base 1. Taken from the germline V gene, the CDR1 and CDR2 loops are SGHRS and YFSETQ. The V end loses 4 bases and the J end loses 0 bases, and a stretch of 13 bases separates them. Libraries were made using 5' RACE. Sequencing used an Illumina HiSeq 2000. Template switching introduced a universal primer binding site; the final cDNA contained a unique molecular identifier, enabling accurate counting of TCR cDNA molecules. First-strand cDNA for TCR alpha and beta chains was synthesized from specific primers in the conserved constant-segment region. Each cDNA library was double barcoded, with a SMART-Mk sample barcode plus Illumina barcodes, to control for contamination. Two successive PCR steps introduced TruSeq adapter sequences along with Illumina sample barcodes. The Illumina HiSeq platform was used with custom primers to sequence TCR alpha and beta cDNA libraries. Per the source publication's procedure: Unique molecular identifiers were extracted from raw reads with MiGEC, and CDR3 positions were determined with MiXCR. Recombination models were inferred per individual with the repgenHMM and IGoR tools using an EM algorithm. Shared clonotype analysis was performed with the tcR package in R, normalizing sharing by the product of cloneset sizes. To study raw recombination free of thymic and clonal selection effects, out-of-frame nonproductive sequences were analyzed. The public reads were quality trimmed at Q25 with fastp and then assembled into clones with MiXCR by TCRdb, keeping productive beta chains. Each CDR3 protein appears once, grouped with its most common genes and DNA. The V and J calls here are based on TCRdb, not the publication. This sample has 1.5 million or so distinct CDR3 sequences in its table, and under 35% of those were observed once. Around 0.3% of the sample rests with the top ten.

A note on this clonotype: Its recognized antigen is unknown. No much larger clone exists at a distance of one base, and base qualities are not known.

Study-wide findings and limitations: Because the same donors could not be followed over many years, the conclusions depended on cross-sectional statistical analysis. Out-of-frame TCR alpha sequences shared between twins showed an excess of low generation-probability sequences compared with coincidental sharing between unrelated individuals. Fewer insertions were carried by abundant cord blood beta clonotypes; a weaker similar trend was observed in young adult naive repertoires, while no such trend was observed in memory repertoires. Recombination models systematically underestimated out-of-frame TCR alpha sharing in monozygotic twins but agreed with sharing between unrelated individuals. In beta out-of-frame sequences, excess twin sharing was weaker, because having fewer shared sequences lowered the signal-to-noise ratio. Zero-insertion analyses could be partly confounded by invariant T cells such as MAIT and iNKT, though diverse VJ usage argued against such confounding for most clonotypes.

What was sequenced was cord blood. The sequence came from a newborn girl in good health. The rearranged chain carries TRBV5-1 and TRBJ1-4; no D segment can be confidently identified. The sequenced DNA: TGCGCCAGCAGCCCGATCGGAGGGACAACTAATGAAAAACTGTTTTTT. This codes for CASSPIGGTTNEKLFF.